The entry below describes one TCR beta chain. No antigen is known for it. No clone much larger than this one lies a single base away; base qualities are absent. The germline V gene supplies CDR1 SGHTA and CDR2 FQGNSA. Reading from cysteine to phenylalanine, the CDR3 counts 15 amino acids. Just CDR3 DNA is preserved here, 45 bases in frame from base 1. The junction shows trimming of 1 base on V and 9 bases on J, and the gene matches do not reach 9 bases of it. TCRbeta CDR3 regions were amplified from genomic DNA using the immunoSEQ Assay, a bias-controlled multiplex PCR. On the authors' methods: The number of nucleated cells in each sample was estimated from the amplification of reference gene primers within the assay. Sequence reads were collapsed and filtered to measure the absolute abundance of every unique TCRbeta CDR3 rearrangement. For each sample, productive Simpson clonality was calculated as the square root of Simpson's diversity index across productive rearrangements. Entries here come from immuneACCESS through TCRdb and include only in-frame sequences with V and J called. Some clones fail to appear in such tables; in the studies checked, an unresolved V gene covers under half of the shortfall, and the cause of the remainder is unknown. V and J calls and clone size come straight from that table; D and trimming were deduced from the DNA. In this sample the table shows around 160,000 clones, 84% of which occur a single time. In total, the top ten clones hold less than 6% of the sample.

This sample is part of a study of blood T cell repertoires in COVID-19 (dated by TCRdb to 2019 to 2021). Broadly, across the study: Collaborator samples came from the United States, Italy and Spain and covered acute and convalescent phases of COVID-19. The prospective study material was composed of cDNA or gDNA derived from T cells, B-cell-depleted T cells, or PBMCs. Subjects who had been exposed to COVID-19, were actively infected with it, or had recovered from it provided the deeply sampled blood TCRbeta repertoires that made up the dataset. A freely available public database, intended as a resource for researchers studying the immune response to SARS-CoV-2, is where the repertoires were released. The samples were drawn from the first 160 participants of the ongoing ImmuneRACE study and from some 1,300 subjects provided by 6 global collaborators. The sample metadata nearly always contained a de-identified subject ID, COVID-19 status, age in years and sex. Where available, HLA class I and class II types were taken from metadata supplied by the sample provider and were not determined by assay-based typing.

The investigation overall reported the following: The amount of clinical and demographic metadata varied by source and participant and was provided uncurated.

Enrolling through a virtual design, the prospective study's participants ranged in age from roughly 18 to 95 years and lived across 20 to 30 United States geographic areas. In the prospective study, participants were assigned to cohorts based on the clinical history participants reported in a screening survey and a study questionnaire. Exposed participants had been in contact with someone with a PCR-confirmed or clinician-diagnosed COVID-19 case within 2 weeks of study entry. Each participant in the prospective study had whole blood, serum and a nasopharyngeal or oropharyngeal swab collected by mobile phlebotomists. Participants in the prospective study had the option to provide additional blood draws and questionnaires over an approximately 2-month period. Prospective study blood samples were shipped either frozen or at room temperature before DNA extraction.

Sequencing input: PBMCs or T cells enriched from blood (not recorded which). This TCR came from a woman aged 45-65 years who had been exposed to COVID-19. Recombination joined TRBV7-2 with TRBJ2-5; TRBD2 aligns with 9 central bases. In nucleotide form, the sequence is TGTGCCAGCAGCTTAGTTAGCGGGGGATCGGTGGCCCAGTACTTC. Its protein is CASSLVSGGSVAQYF. The entire variable domain, with the stretches around the CDR3 drawn from the reference TRBV7-2 and TRBJ2-5 proteins, is GAGVSQSPSNKVTEKGKDVELRCDPISGHTALYWYRQSLGQGLEFLIYFQGNSAPDKSGLPSDRFSAERTGGSVSTLTIQRTQQEDSAVYLCASSLVSGGSVAQYFGPGTRLLVL.